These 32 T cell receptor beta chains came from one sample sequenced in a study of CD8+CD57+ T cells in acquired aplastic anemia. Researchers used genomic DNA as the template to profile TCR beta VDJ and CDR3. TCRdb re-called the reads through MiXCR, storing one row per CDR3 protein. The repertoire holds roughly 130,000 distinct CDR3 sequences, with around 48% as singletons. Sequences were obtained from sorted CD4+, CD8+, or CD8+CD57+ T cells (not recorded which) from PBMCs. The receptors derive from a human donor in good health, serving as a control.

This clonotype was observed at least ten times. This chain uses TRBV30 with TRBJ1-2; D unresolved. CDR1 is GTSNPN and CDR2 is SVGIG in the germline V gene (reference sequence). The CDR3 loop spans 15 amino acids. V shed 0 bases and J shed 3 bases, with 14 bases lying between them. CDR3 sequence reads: CAWSVRLVVDYGYTF. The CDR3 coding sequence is TGTGCCTGGAGTGTACGGCTGGTTGTCGACTATGGCTACACCTTC.

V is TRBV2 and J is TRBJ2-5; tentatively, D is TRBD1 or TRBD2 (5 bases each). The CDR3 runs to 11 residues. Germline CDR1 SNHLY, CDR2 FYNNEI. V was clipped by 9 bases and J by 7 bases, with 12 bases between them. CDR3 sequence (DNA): TGTGCCAGACTAGAAAGGGGGACCCAGTACTTC. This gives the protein CARLERGTQYF.

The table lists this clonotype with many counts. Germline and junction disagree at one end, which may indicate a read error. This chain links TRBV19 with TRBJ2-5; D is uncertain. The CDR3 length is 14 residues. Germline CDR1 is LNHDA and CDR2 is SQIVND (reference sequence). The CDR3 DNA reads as TGTGCCAGTAGGGTCAGAGACCCAGTACCCCTGACTTTCTTC. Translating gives CASRVRDPVPLTFF.

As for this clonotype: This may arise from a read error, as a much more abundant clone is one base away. The CDR3 region has the DNA TGTGCCAGCAGGGCCGGGACATCGAGCACCGGGGAGCTGTTTTTT. As protein: CASRAGTSSTGELFF. V and J are TRBV12-3 or TRBV12-4 and TRBJ2-2; a possible D gene is TRBD1 (6 bases). This CDR3 is built from 15 residues. The V end lost 6 bases, the J end lost 4 bases, and 15 bases lay between the germline ends.

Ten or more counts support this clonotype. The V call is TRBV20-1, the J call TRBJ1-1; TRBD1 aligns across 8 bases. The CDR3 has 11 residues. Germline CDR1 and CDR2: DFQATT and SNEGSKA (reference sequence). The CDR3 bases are TGCAGGGGGGGGGGACAGGATGAAGCTTTCTTT. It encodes CRGGGQDEAFF.

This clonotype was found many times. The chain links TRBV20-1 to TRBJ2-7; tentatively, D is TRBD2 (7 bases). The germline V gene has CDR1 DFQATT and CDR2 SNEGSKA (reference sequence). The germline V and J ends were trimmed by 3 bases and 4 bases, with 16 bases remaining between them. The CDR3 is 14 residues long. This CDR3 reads CSASGAGALYEQYF. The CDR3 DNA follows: TGCAGTGCTAGTGGGGCGGGGGCCCTTTACGAGCAGTACTTC.

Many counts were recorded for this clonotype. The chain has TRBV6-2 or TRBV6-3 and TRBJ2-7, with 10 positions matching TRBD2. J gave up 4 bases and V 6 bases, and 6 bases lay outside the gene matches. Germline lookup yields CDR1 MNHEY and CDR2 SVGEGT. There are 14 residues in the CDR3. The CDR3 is CASRTSGAPYEQYF. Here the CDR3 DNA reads TGTGCCAGCAGAACTAGCGGGGCGCCTTACGAGCAGTACTTC.

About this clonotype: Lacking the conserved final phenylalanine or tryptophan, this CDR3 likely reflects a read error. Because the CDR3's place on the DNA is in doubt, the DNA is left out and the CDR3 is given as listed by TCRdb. CDR3 sequence: CASSVSTYS. This chain links TRBV25-1 with TRBJ1-6; the DNA was not compared with TRBD1, the D call given in the table. Germline CDR1 is MGHDK and CDR2 is SYGVNS. The CDR3 contains 9 residues when both ends are counted.

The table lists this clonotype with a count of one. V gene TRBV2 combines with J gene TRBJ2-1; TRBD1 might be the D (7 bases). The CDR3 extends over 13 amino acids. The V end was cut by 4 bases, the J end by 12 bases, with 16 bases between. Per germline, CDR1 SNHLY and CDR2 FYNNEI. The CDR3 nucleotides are TGTGCCAGCAGTGTACAGGGGATTAGCGGGCAGTTCTTC. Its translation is CASSVQGISGQFF.

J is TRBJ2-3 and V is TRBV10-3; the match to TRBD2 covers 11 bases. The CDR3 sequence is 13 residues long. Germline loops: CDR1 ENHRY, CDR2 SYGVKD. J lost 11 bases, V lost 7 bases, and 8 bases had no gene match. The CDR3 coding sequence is TGTGCCATCACCAAAACTAGCGGGGGTGGGCAGTATTTT. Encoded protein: CAITKTSGGGQYF.

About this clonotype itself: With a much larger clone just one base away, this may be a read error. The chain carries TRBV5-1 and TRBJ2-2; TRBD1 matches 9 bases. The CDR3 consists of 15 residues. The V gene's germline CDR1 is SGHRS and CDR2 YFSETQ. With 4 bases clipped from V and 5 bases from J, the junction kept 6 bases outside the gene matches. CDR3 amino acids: CASSAGQGFTGELFF. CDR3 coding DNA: TGCGCCAGCAGCGCGGGACAGGGATTTACCGGGGAGCTGTTTTTT.

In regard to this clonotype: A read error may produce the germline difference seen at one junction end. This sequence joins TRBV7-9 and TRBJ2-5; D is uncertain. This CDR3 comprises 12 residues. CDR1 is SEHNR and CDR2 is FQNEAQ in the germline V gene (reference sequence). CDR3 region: CASSPTVAAQYF. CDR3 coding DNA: TGCGCCAGCAGCCCTACTGTTGCGGCCCAGTACTTC.

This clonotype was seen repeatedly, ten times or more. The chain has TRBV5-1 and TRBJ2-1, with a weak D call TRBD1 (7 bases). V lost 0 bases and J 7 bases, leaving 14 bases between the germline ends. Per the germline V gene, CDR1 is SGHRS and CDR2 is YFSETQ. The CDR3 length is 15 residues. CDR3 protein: CASSLVQGGSNEQFF. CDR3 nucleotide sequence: TGCGCCAGCAGCTTGGTCCAGGGGGGATCAAATGAGCAGTTCTTC. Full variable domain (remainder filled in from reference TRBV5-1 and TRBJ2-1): KAGVTQTPRYLIKTRGQQVTLSCSPISGHRSVSWYQQTPGQGLQFLFEYFSETQRNKGNFPGRFSGRQFSNSRSEMNVSTLELGDSALYLCASSLVQGGSNEQFFGPGTRLTVL.

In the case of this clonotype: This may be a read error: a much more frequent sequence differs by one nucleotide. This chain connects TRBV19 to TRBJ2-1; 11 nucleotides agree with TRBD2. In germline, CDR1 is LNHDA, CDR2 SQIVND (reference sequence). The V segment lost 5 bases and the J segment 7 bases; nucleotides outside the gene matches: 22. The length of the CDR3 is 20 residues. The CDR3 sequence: CASSPSLAGGLVIVENEQFF. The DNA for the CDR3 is TGTGCCAGTAGTCCCAGCCTAGCGGGGGGCCTAGTGATTGTTGAGAATGAGCAGTTCTTC.

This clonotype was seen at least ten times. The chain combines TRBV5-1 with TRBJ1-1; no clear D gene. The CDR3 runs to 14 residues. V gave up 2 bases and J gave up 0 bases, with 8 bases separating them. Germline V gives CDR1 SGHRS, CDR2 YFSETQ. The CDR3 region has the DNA TGCGCCAGCAGCTTCAGCATCGTGAACACTGAAGCTTTCTTT. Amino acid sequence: CASSFSIVNTEAFF.

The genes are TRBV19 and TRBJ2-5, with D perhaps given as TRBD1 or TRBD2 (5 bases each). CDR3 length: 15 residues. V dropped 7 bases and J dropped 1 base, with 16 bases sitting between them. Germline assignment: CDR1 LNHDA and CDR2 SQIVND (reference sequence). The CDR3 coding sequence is TGTGCCAGTAAGCATGATTGGGGGAGCCAAGAGACCCAGTACTTC. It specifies CASKHDWGSQETQYF.

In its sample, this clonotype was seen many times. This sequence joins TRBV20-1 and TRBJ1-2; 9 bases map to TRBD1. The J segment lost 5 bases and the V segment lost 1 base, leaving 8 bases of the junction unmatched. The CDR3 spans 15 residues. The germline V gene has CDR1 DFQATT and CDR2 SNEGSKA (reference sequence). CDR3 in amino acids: CSARVTGQGLYGYTF. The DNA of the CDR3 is TGCAGTGCTAGAGTCACCGGACAGGGGTTATATGGCTACACCTTC.

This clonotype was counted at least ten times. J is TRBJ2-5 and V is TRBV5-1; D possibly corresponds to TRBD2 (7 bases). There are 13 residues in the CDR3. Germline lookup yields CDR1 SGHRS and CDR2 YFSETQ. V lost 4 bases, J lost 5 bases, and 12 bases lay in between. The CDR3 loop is CASSREGGETQYF. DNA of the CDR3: TGCGCCAGCAGCCGAGAGGGGGGGGAGACCCAGTACTTC. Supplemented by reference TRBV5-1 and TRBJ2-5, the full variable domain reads KAGVTQTPRYLIKTRGQQVTLSCSPISGHRSVSWYQQTPGQGLQFLFEYFSETQRNKGNFPGRFSGRQFSNSRSEMNVSTLELGDSALYLCASSREGGETQYFGPGTRLLVL.

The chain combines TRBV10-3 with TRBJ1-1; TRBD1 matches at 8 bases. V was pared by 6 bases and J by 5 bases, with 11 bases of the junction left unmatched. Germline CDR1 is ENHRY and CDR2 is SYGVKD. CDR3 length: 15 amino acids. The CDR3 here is CAIRPGTGSWTEAFF. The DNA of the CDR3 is TGTGCCATCAGACCCGGGACAGGATCTTGGACTGAAGCTTTCTTT.

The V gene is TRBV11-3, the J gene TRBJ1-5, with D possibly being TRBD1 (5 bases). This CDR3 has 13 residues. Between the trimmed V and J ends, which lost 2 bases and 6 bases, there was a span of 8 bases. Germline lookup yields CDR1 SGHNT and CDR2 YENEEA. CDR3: CASSLRGVQPQHF. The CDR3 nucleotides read TGTGCCAGCAGCTTAAGGGGAGTTCAGCCCCAGCATTTT.

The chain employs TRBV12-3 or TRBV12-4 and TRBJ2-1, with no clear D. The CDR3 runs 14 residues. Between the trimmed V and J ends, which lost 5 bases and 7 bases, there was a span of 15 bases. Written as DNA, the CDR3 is TGTGCCAGCAGTCCAACCGACCCCTTGAATGAGCAGTTCTTC. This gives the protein CASSPTDPLNEQFF.

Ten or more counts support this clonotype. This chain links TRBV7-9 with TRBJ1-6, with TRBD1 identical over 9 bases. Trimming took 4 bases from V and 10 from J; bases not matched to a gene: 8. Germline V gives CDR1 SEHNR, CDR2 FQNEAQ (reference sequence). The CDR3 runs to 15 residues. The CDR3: CASSSTGTGLSPLHF. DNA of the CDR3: TGTGCCAGCAGCTCCACCGGGACAGGGTTGTCACCCCTCCACTTT.

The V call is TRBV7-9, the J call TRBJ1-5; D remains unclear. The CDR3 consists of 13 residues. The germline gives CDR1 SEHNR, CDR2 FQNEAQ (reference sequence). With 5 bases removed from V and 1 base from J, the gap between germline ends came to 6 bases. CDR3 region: CASSVESNQPQHF. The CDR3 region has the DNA TGTGCCAGCAGCGTAGAAAGCAATCAGCCCCAGCATTTT. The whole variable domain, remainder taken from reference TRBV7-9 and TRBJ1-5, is DTGVSQNPRHKITKRGQNVTFRCDPISEHNRLYWYRQTLGQGPEFLTYFQNEAQLEKSRLLSDRFSAERPKGSFSTLEIQRTEQGDSAMYLCASSVESNQPQHFGDGTRLSIL.

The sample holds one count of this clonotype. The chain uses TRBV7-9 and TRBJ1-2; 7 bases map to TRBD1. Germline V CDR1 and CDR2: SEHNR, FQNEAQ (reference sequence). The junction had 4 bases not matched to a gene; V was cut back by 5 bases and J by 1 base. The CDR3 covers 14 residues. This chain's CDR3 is CASSVRDSNYGYTF. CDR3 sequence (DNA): TGTGCCAGCAGCGTCAGGGACAGTAACTATGGCTACACCTTC.

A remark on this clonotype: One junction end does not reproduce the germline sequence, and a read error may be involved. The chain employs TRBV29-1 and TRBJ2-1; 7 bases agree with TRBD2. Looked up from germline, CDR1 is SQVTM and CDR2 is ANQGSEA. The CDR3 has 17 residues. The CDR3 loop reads CSVEDPGLAVSYNEQFF. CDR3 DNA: TGCAGTGTTGAAGACCCCGGGCTAGCGGTTTCCTACAATGAGCAGTTCTTC.

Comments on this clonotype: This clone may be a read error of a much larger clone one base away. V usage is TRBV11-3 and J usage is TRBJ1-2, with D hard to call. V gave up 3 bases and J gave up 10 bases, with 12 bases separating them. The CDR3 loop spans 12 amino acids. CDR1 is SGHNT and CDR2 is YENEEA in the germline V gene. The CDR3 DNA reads TGTGCCAGCAGCTTCTTCGATAATGACTACACCTTC. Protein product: CASSFFDNDYTF.

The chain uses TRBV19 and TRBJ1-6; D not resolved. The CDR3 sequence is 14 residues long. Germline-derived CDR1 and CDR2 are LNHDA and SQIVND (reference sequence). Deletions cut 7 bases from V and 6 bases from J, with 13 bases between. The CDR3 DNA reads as TGTGCCAGTAACGGGCAGGCGGGTAATTCACCCCTCCACTTT. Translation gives CASNGQAGNSPLHF.

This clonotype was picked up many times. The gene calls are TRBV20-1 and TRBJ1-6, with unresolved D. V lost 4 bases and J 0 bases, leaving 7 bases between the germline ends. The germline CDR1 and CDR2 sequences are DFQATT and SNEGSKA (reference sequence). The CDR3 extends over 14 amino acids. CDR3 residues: CSATQYSYNSPLHF. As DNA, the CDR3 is TGCAGTGCTACCCAATACTCCTATAATTCACCCCTCCACTTT.

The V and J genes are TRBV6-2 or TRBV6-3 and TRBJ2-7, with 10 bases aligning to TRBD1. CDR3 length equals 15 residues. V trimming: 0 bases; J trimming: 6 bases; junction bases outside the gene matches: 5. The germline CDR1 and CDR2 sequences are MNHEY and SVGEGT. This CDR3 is CASSYSGQGRGEQYF. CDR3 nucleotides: TGTGCCAGCAGTTACTCGGGACAGGGGCGAGGCGAGCAGTACTTC.

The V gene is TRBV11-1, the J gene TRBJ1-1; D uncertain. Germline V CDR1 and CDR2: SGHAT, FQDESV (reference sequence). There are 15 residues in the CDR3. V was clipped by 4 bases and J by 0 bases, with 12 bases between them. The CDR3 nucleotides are TGTGCCAGCAGCTGGGTGGGCCGAATGAACACTGAAGCTTTCTTT. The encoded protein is CASSWVGRMNTEAFF.

CDR3 nucleotides: TGTGCCAGCAGTAACAGGGAGCGGGCCACTGAAGCTTTCTTT. Translated: CASSNRERATEAFF. The genes are TRBV25-1 and TRBJ1-1, with D possibly matching TRBD1 (6 bases). Germline CDR1 reads MGHDK; CDR2 reads SYGVNS. The length of the CDR3 is 14 residues. Trimming shortened V by 5 bases and J by 4 bases, and 14 bases separated the two germline ends.

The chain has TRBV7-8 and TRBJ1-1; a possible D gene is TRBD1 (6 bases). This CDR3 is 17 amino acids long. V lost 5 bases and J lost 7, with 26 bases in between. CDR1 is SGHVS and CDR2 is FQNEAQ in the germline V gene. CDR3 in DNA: TGTGCCAGCAGCCTACCTACCCGGGGGGGCGTCCTACATGAAGCTTTCTTT. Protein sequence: CASSLPTRGGVLHEAFF.